These 3 T cell receptor beta chains originate from one sample sequenced in a study of T cell changes during pregnancy in multiple sclerosis. Only in-frame clones appear in the TCRdb table, and some are missing; sequencing was by immunoSEQ multiplex PCR. The sample carries around 45,000 clones, about 91% recorded once. This specimen was CD4+ T cells from peripheral blood mononuclear cells, taken in the second trimester of pregnancy. The receptor set was obtained from a female donor in good health, enrolled as a control in a pregnancy study.

Concerning this clone itself: A clone one base away is much larger, so this may be a read error. The sample carries other DNA sequences with the same CDR3. This rearrangement joins TRBV11-2 to TRBJ2-7; 9 bases line up with TRBD1. CDR1 is SGHAT, CDR2 FQNNGV, per germline. CDR3 length equals 17 residues. CDR3 amino acids: CASSPVNRGRKPYEQYF. CDR3 DNA: TGTGCCAGCAGCCCGGTGAACAGGGGGCGAAAACCCTACGAACAGTACTTC.

The chain uses TRBV28 and TRBJ2-7; 7 positions agree with TRBD2. The V gene end was trimmed by 7 bases and the J gene end by 5 bases; junction bases not matched to a gene: 11. Germline CDR1 MDHEN, CDR2 SYDVKM. CDR3 length: 14 amino acids. CDR3 DNA: TGTGCCAGCATTGCCGGGACTAAAAGGCACGAGCAGTACTTC. Amino acids: CASIAGTKRHEQYF.

The chain employs TRBV18 and TRBJ2-3, with 13 bases aligning to TRBD2. Germline V CDR1 and CDR2: KGHSH, LQKENI. The CDR3 has 17 residues. With V trimmed by 3 bases and J by 1 base, 4 bases remained unmatched. The CDR3 sequence: CASSPGLAGLRTDTQYF. DNA of the CDR3: TGTGCCAGCTCACCGGGACTAGCGGGGTTACGCACAGATACGCAGTATTTT. The variable domain in full, with the rest retrieved from reference TRBV18 and TRBJ2-3, is NAGVMQNPRHLVRRRGQEARLRCSPMKGHSHVYWYRQLPEEGLKFMVYLQKENIIDESGMPKERFSAEFPKEGPSILRIQQVVRGDSAAYFCASSPGLAGLRTDTQYFGPGTRLTVL.